The source of this T cell receptor beta chain is a study of T cells after yellow fever vaccination. The CDR3 sequence is 14 residues long. V was pared by 2 bases and J by 4 bases, with 5 bases of the junction left unmatched. Study observations and caveats: Most clones from primary vaccination resurfaced after the booster (about 95% CD4, around 89% CD8). Some clonotypes, a small share, were shared between CD4 and CD8 compartments. Contamination of FACS-sorted repertoires by abundant clonotypes from the bulk population could occur.

This clonotype was seen repeatedly, ten times or more. Its antigen remains unidentified. A 5'RACE template-switching step, the method used to make TCR cDNA, added a universal primer site and UMIs. Via MiXCR, TCRdb re-called the 5' RACE reads, giving one row per CDR3 protein. This table holds some 300,000 distinct CDR3 sequences, approximately 10% found once. The sample here was CD4+ T cells sorted from PBMCs, taken 5 days after the yellow fever booster vaccination. The chain couples TRBV12-3 or TRBV12-4 to TRBJ2-7; 7 bases map to TRBD2. This clonotype was sampled from a man aged 18 to 29 who received the YFV17D yellow fever vaccine. Written as DNA, the CDR3 is TGTGCCAGCAGTTTATTCCTAGCGGCATACGAGCAGTACTTC. Encoded protein: CASSLFLAAYEQYF.